Listed below are T cell receptor beta chains from one sample, sequenced in a study of blood T cell repertoires in COVID-19. Sequencing used immunoSEQ multiplex PCR; TCRdb keeps in-frame clones, though not all of them. This sample yields some 120,000 clones, of which about nine tenths are seen a single time; under 2% belongs to the top ten. Material for sequencing was peripheral blood. These receptors came from a human donor with active COVID-19. The donor label of this sample is uncertain. Both conserved end residues are part of each CDR3. Only some rows state a clone size, as once, few, many or a class for expanded clones.

J gene,clone size,V gene,CDR3 protein
TRBJ2-2,.,TRBV4-3,CASSLAEDGELFF
TRBJ1-1,.,TRBV27,CASRQGSWGTEAFF
TRBJ1-2,.,TRBV10-3,CASAGANNYGYTF
TRBJ1-2,once,TRBV5-1,CASSFQGDGYTF
TRBJ2-7,once,TRBV6-5,CASRSGTSPYEQYF
TRBJ1-2,.,TRBV20-1,CSAPPGYGYTF
TRBJ2-7,.,TRBV7-2,CASSLVTVSGDEQYF
TRBJ2-1,.,TRBV10-1,CASSRQDSSSYNEQFF
TRBJ2-7,.,TRBV6-5,CASRTGVSYEQYF
TRBJ2-1,.,TRBV7-2,CASRVRGTGNYNEQFF
TRBJ2-3,few,TRBV2,CASRLAGDTQYF
TRBJ1-1,.,TRBV4-3,CASSQGRTNTEAFF
TRBJ2-1,.,TRBV28,CASSSGQGRNEQFF
TRBJ2-3,.,TRBV6-6,CASSPLAERSNTQYF
TRBJ1-2,.,TRBV7-9,CASSSTDGSLNYGYTF
TRBJ2-3,.,TRBV7-8,CASSISGGDTDTQYF
TRBJ1-2,.,TRBV5-6,CASSLVQGRRYGYTF
TRBJ1-2,.,TRBV6-1,CASSESQLNYGYTF
TRBJ2-1,.,TRBV7-2,CASSRDRGGNEQFF
TRBJ2-1,.,TRBV4-2,CASSQDPGDLYNEQFF
TRBJ2-1,.,TRBV7-9,CASSLPAGGRGEQFF
TRBJ2-3,.,TRBV28,CASSPTSGGAGDTQYF
TRBJ2-5,.,TRBV2,CASSDYEETQYF
TRBJ2-3,.,TRBV5-1,CASSWSTGLVIGDTQYF